This passage covers 24 T cell receptor beta chains from one sample sequenced in a study of OX40 agonist ivuxolimab in advanced cancers. TCRdb's copy holds only in-frame clones and misses some; the assay was immunoSEQ multiplex PCR. The sample holds 7,500 to 9,000 clones, about two thirds seen once. The specimen comprised CD4+ or CD8+ T cells sorted from blood, sampled in a trial of the OX40 agonist ivuxolimab. Receptor source: an adult with an advanced solid tumor such as melanoma, head and neck, liver or kidney cancer.

CDR3 region: CASSLSGYTQPQHF. The CDR3 DNA sequence: TGTGCCAGCAGTTTATCGGGATACACTCAGCCCCAGCATTTT. The chain joins TRBV27 to TRBJ1-5, with D hard to call. Trimming pared 0 bases from V and 6 bases from J, leaving 9 bases between. Germline V CDR1 and CDR2: MNHEY, SMNVEV (reference sequence). The CDR3 covers 14 residues.

The rearrangement links TRBV27 to TRBJ2-7; tentative D call: TRBD2 (5 bases). This CDR3 has 14 residues. Germline values: CDR1 MNHEY, CDR2 SMNVEV (reference sequence). V was cut by 6 bases and J by 2 bases, with 14 bases left in between. The CDR3 spells CASSLRGRPYEQYF. The CDR3 DNA reads as TGTGCCAGCAGCCTGAGAGGGAGACCCTACGAGCAGTACTTC.

The gene calls are TRBV5-4 and TRBJ1-2, with D possibly being TRBD1 (6 bases). V was pared by 10 bases and J by 4 bases, with 17 bases between. The CDR3 covers 13 residues. The germline CDR1 and CDR2 sequences are SGHNT and YYREEE (reference sequence). The CDR3 DNA follows: TGTGCCCTGAGCCTAGGGGGAGCCTATGGCTACACCTTC. As protein: CALSLGGAYGYTF.

This chain uses TRBV7-9 with TRBJ1-1, with no clear D. This CDR3 region has 15 residues. The germline CDR1 and CDR2 sequences are SEHNR and FQNEAQ (reference sequence). The V gene lost 5 bases and the J gene lost 1 base, with 14 bases spanning the gap. The CDR3 DNA reads as TGTGCCAGCAGCCATGACCGACTGGGGAACACTGAAGCTTTCTTT. Its protein product is CASSHDRLGNTEAFF.

This rearrangement joins TRBV28 to TRBJ1-2; TRBD1 is a possible D gene (5 bases). Trimming left V 8 bases short and J 2 bases short, with 9 bases between. The CDR3 length is 12 residues. Germline CDR1 is MDHEN and CDR2 is SYDVKM. This CDR3 is CASHQGNYGYTF. CDR3 in DNA: TGTGCCAGCCATCAGGGCAACTATGGCTACACCTTC.

The chain combines TRBV7-9 with TRBJ2-2; the match to TRBD2 covers 7 bases. This CDR3 has 14 amino acids. The germline gives CDR1 SEHNR, CDR2 FQNEAQ (reference sequence). With V trimmed by 8 bases and J by 0 bases, 3 bases remained unmatched. The CDR3 nucleotides read TGTGCCAGCCGACGGGGGGCGAACACCGGGGAGCTGTTTTTT. Protein sequence: CASRRGANTGELFF. The variable domain in full, with the rest retrieved from reference TRBV7-9 and TRBJ2-2, is DTGVSQNPRHKITKRGQNVTFRCDPISEHNRLYWYRQTLGQGPEFLTYFQNEAQLEKSRLLSDRFSAERPKGSFSTLEIQRTEQGDSAMYLCASRRGANTGELFFGEGSRLTVL.

By proportion, this clone is large. CDR3 sequence (DNA): TGCAGCGTTGTATATCGGGACAGGGGCTACGAGCAGTACTTC. Translated, it gives CSVVYRDRGYEQYF. The chain couples TRBV29-1 to TRBJ2-7; 10 bases line up with TRBD1. The CDR3 has 14 amino acids. V lost 4 bases to trimming and J lost 3 bases; unmatched junction nucleotides: 6. Germline V gene sequence: CDR1 SQVTM, CDR2 ANQGSEA.

CDR3 sequence reads: CASSAFVSIQYF. The CDR3 region has the DNA TGTGCCAGCAGCGCCTTTGTCAGCATTCAGTACTTC. The chain joins TRBV9 to TRBJ2-4; D is uncertain. Trimming stripped 3 bases from V and 9 bases from J, with 10 bases between. The CDR3 runs to 12 residues. Germline V gene lookup returns CDR1 SGDLS and CDR2 YYNGEE.

Ten or more counts support this clone. This sequence joins TRBV5-6 and TRBJ1-3; no reliable D call. V lost 1 base to trimming and J lost 4 bases, with 9 bases between them. CDR1 and CDR2 from the germline V gene are SGHDT and YYEEEE. The CDR3 covers 14 residues. The CDR3 region is CASSLSPVGNTIYF. The DNA of the CDR3 is TGTGCCAGCAGCTTGAGCCCAGTAGGAAACACCATATATTTT. Supplemented by reference TRBV5-6 and TRBJ1-3, the full variable domain reads DAGVTQSPTHLIKTRGQQVTLRCSPKSGHDTVSWYQQALGQGPQFIFQYYEEEERQRGNFPDRFSGHQFPNYSSELNVNALLLGDSALYLCASSLSPVGNTIYFGEGSWLTVV.

This sequence joins TRBV16 and TRBJ2-7; the match to TRBD1 covers 7 bases. The CDR3 length is 15 residues. Germline-derived CDR1 and CDR2 are KGHSY and FQNENV. Trimming removed 2 bases from V and 5 bases from J; junction bases left unmatched: 9. The CDR3 here is CASSQGWDRAHEQYF. As DNA, the CDR3 is TGTGCCAGCAGCCAAGGTTGGGACAGAGCTCACGAGCAGTACTTC. The full variable domain, rest sourced from reference TRBV16 and TRBJ2-7, is GEEVAQTPKHLVRGEGQKAKLYCAPIKGHSYVFWYQQVLKNEFKFLISFQNENVFDETGMPKERFSAKCLPNSPCSLEIQATKLEDSAVYFCASSQGWDRAHEQYFGPGTRLTVT.

The table lists this clone with a few counts. The chain has TRBV7-9 and TRBJ1-1; D is possibly TRBD1 (5 bases). CDR1 is SEHNR, CDR2 FQNEAQ, per germline (reference sequence). There are 16 residues in the CDR3. The germline V and J ends were trimmed by 4 bases and 0 bases, with 15 bases remaining between them. The chain's CDR3 is CASSSSGFGVNTEAFF. CDR3 DNA sequence: TGTGCCAGCAGCTCCTCAGGGTTTGGGGTGAACACTGAAGCTTTCTTT.

The chain couples TRBV20-1 to TRBJ1-1; D uncertain. V lost 4 bases and J lost 10, with 10 bases in between. Germline V gives CDR1 DFQATT, CDR2 SNEGSKA (reference sequence). The CDR3 consists of 10 residues. Here the CDR3 reads CSATDRVAFF. DNA of the CDR3: TGCAGTGCTACCGATAGAGTAGCTTTCTTT.

The chain has TRBV28 and TRBJ1-1; 7 bases are a match to TRBD1. The CDR3 consists of 15 residues. The V gene end was trimmed by 5 bases and the J gene end by 1 base; junction bases not matched to a gene: 7. Germline CDR1 MDHEN, CDR2 SYDVKM. In DNA, the CDR3 is TGTGCCAGCAGTATCGGACAGGAGACGAACACTGAAGCTTTCTTT. Translation: CASSIGQETNTEAFF.

The chain joins TRBV7-6 to TRBJ2-3; 13 positions agree with TRBD2. The CDR3 runs to 19 residues. Germline V gene data show CDR1 as SGHVS and CDR2 as FNYEAQ. Trimming removed 1 base from V and 1 base from J; junction bases left unmatched: 8. CDR3 residues: CASSLGPGTSGVGTDTQYF. CDR3 nucleotides: TGTGCCAGCAGCTTAGGACCCGGGACTAGCGGGGTAGGCACAGATACGCAGTATTTT.

J is TRBJ1-5 and V is TRBV7-9; 7 nucleotides match TRBD1. CDR1 and CDR2 from the germline V gene are SEHNR and FQNEAQ (reference sequence). Unmatched junction bases numbered 5, after V lost 5 bases and J lost 4 bases. The CDR3 is 14 residues long. The CDR3 here is CASSLDRSNQPQHF. CDR3 DNA: TGTGCCAGCAGCCTGGACAGGTCGAATCAGCCCCAGCATTTT.

V and J are TRBV2 and TRBJ1-6; 8 nucleotides agree with TRBD1. This CDR3 is built from 14 residues. V was pared by 3 bases and J by 10 bases, with 5 bases of the junction left unmatched. Germline V gene lookup returns CDR1 SNHLY and CDR2 FYNNEI. The CDR3 sequence: CASSEGRGLSPLHF. The CDR3 nucleotides read TGTGCCAGCAGTGAGGGCAGGGGGCTCTCACCCCTCCACTTT.

V and J are TRBV10-3 and TRBJ2-7, with D possibly being TRBD1 (7 bases). Trimming pared 6 bases from V and 0 bases from J, leaving 12 bases between. CDR3 length: 14 amino acids. In germline, CDR1 is ENHRY, CDR2 SYGVKD. CDR3 in amino acids: CAISPGGSSYEQYF. CDR3 nucleotide sequence: TGTGCCATCAGCCCAGGGGGGAGCTCCTACGAGCAGTACTTC.

The chain uses TRBV28 and TRBJ2-3, with 9 bases identical to TRBD2. V shed 2 bases, J shed 4 bases, and the junction held 1 base outside the gene matches. The CDR3 loop spans 14 amino acids. CDR1 is MDHEN, CDR2 SYDVKM, per germline. CDR3 in amino acids: CASSLLAGSDTQYF. CDR3 nucleotides: TGTGCCAGCAGTTTACTAGCGGGATCAGATACGCAGTATTTT.

The J gene is TRBJ1-2, the V gene TRBV4-3; D remains unclear. Trimming stripped 0 bases from V and 6 bases from J, with 17 bases between. Looked up from germline, CDR1 is LGHNA and CDR2 is YSLEER. The CDR3 loop spans 16 amino acids. The CDR3 loop reads CASSQDAAGVGDGYTF. DNA of the CDR3: TGCGCCAGCAGCCAAGACGCCGCTGGGGTCGGAGATGGCTACACCTTC.

This clone was found a few times. The chain joins TRBV21-1 to TRBJ1-5; TRBD1 reflects the table's D call only, with no check against the DNA. TRBV21-1 is flagged as a pseudogene. There are 12 residues in the CDR3. The chain's CDR3 is CASSKLGVVQHF. CDR3 sequence (DNA): TGTGCCAGCAGCAAATTGGGCGTAGTCCAGCATTTT.

This rearrangement joins TRBV27 to TRBJ1-5; D unresolved. The CDR3 spans 14 residues. V was trimmed by 0 bases and J by 4 bases, leaving 7 bases between them. Germline V CDR1 and CDR2: MNHEY, SMNVEV (reference sequence). In DNA, the CDR3 is TGTGCCAGCAGTTTATCGGTCGAGAATCAGCCCCAGCATTTT. Protein sequence: CASSLSVENQPQHF.

In DNA form, the CDR3 reads TGTGGCCCGTTAAGCTCCTACGAGCAGTACTTC. Its protein product is CGPLSSYEQYF. This chain links TRBV9 with TRBJ2-7; D uncertain. CDR3 length equals 11 residues. CDR1 is SGDLS, CDR2 YYNGEE, per germline.

The chain is built from TRBV28 and TRBJ2-7; D remains ambiguous. The length of the CDR3 is 12 residues. V gave up 2 bases and J gave up 0 bases, with 2 bases separating them. The germline V gene has CDR1 MDHEN and CDR2 SYDVKM. CDR3 DNA sequence: TGTGCCAGCAGTTTAGGCTCCTACGAGCAGTACTTC. As protein: CASSLGSYEQYF.

This chain uses TRBV6-5 with TRBJ1-5; no reliable D call. The CDR3 covers 14 residues. Trimming left V 4 bases short and J 4 bases short, with 11 bases between. Germline V CDR1 and CDR2: MNHEY, SVGAGI. The CDR3 protein is CASSLSWENQPQHF. CDR3 nucleotide sequence: TGTGCCAGCAGTTTATCGTGGGAGAATCAGCCCCAGCATTTT.